What follows are 15 T cell receptor beta chains derived from one specimen sequenced in a study of Graves' ophthalmopathy and Graves' hyperthyroidism. Beta-chain TCR CDR3 regions were amplified from RNA transcripts. Second-round multiplex PCR followed a first-round RT-PCR using HTBI primers. TCRdb ran MiXCR on the multiplex PCR reads and lists one entry per CDR3 protein. The sample includes 500,000 to 800,000 distinct CDR3 sequences, approximately 39% of them seen just once. Sample: peripheral blood. Receptors were obtained from an adult man with Graves' ophthalmopathy.

This clonotype occurred many times. This sequence joins TRBV5-6 and TRBJ2-6; the D gene is possibly TRBD1 (6 bases). Germline values: CDR1 SGHDT, CDR2 YYEEEE. The length of the CDR3 is 14 residues. Trimming removed 4 bases at V and 6 bases at J, with 11 bases between. CDR3 in DNA: TGTGCCAGCAGCATCGGACAGACGGCCAACGTCCTGACTTTC. This encodes CASSIGQTANVLTF.

The chain links TRBV25-1 to TRBJ1-2; 8 bases align to TRBD1. The CDR3 length is 13 residues. In germline, CDR1 is MGHDK, CDR2 SYGVNS. CDR3 sequence (DNA): TGTGCTAGAGCGAGGGGGACAGGAGATGGCTACACCTTC. Its translation is CARARGTGDGYTF.

This clonotype occurred many times. The chain employs TRBV4-2 and TRBJ2-6; no clear D gene. The CDR3 length is 14 residues. Trimming took off 4 bases at V and 4 bases at J, with 8 bases between the two ends. Germline lookup yields CDR1 LGHNA and CDR2 YNFKEQ. The CDR3 nucleotides are TGTGCCAGCAGCCTTAGACCAGGGGCCAACGTCCTGACTTTC. Amino acids: CASSLRPGANVLTF.

This clonotype was counted many times. CDR3 residues: CSVKQGANYGYTF. The CDR3 nucleotides read TGCAGCGTGAAACAGGGGGCTAACTATGGCTACACCTTC. The J gene is TRBJ1-2, the V gene TRBV29-1; 8 nucleotides line up with TRBD1. Germline CDR1 and CDR2: SQVTM and ANQGSEA. Trimming cost V 6 bases and J 0 bases; bases outside gene matches: 3. The CDR3 is 13 residues long. Full variable domain (rest looked up from reference TRBV29-1 and TRBJ1-2): SAVISQKPSRDICQRGTSLTIQCQVDSQVTMMFWYRQQPGQSLTLIATANQGSEATYESGFVIDKFPISRPNLTFSTLTVSNMSPEDSSIYLCSVKQGANYGYTFGSGTRLTVV.

This rearrangement joins TRBV25-1 to TRBJ1-6, with D hard to call. CDR1 MGHDK and CDR2 SYGVNS come from the germline V gene. This CDR3 is built from 16 residues. V was clipped by 3 bases and J by 7 bases, with 16 bases between them. The CDR3: CASSDDSTGGNSPLHF. The CDR3 DNA reads as TGTGCCAGCAGTGATGACTCGACGGGTGGCAATTCACCCCTCCACTTT.

The chain joins TRBV24-1 to TRBJ2-7, with TRBD2 matching over 13 bases. Germline V lookup: CDR1 KGHDR, CDR2 SFDVKD. The junction had 5 bases not matched to a gene; V was cut back by 0 bases and J by 7 bases. This CDR3 is built from 16 residues. The CDR3 DNA reads as TGTGCCACCAGTGATTTGGGACTAGCGGGAGCAGGTGAGCAGTACTTC. As protein: CATSDLGLAGAGEQYF.

In the case of this clonotype: A much larger clone sits a single nucleotide away, making a read error possible. V and J are TRBV12-3 or TRBV12-4 and TRBJ1-2, with D maybe TRBD1 (6 bases). Trimming removed 10 bases from V and 5 bases from J, with 17 bases in between. This CDR3 contains 13 residues. The CDR3 protein is CANSLTGQYGYTF. CDR3 nucleotides: TGTGCCAACAGCCTGACAGGCCAATATGGCTACACCTTC.

This clonotype was detected many times. The J gene is TRBJ2-5, the V gene TRBV11-2; D call uncertain. Per germline, CDR1 SGHAT and CDR2 FQNNGV. This CDR3 spans 16 amino acids. The V gene lost 0 bases and the J gene lost 0 bases, with 11 bases spanning the gap. CDR3 in amino acids: CASSLDGSSYQETQYF. The CDR3 nucleotides read TGTGCCAGCAGCTTAGACGGGTCGTCGTACCAAGAGACCCAGTACTTC.

The count of this clonotype is one. The chain links TRBV11-2 to TRBJ2-7; D possibly corresponds to TRBD1 (6 bases). V was cut by 5 bases and J by 5 bases, with 16 bases left in between. Germline V lookup: CDR1 SGHAT, CDR2 FQNNGV. The CDR3 runs to 14 residues. In nucleotides, the CDR3 is TGTGCCAGCAGCCCAACAGGGAGTCGGCACGAGCAGTACTTC. It is translated as CASSPTGSRHEQYF.

A remark on this clonotype: A much larger clonotype is one base distant, so this may be a read error. This likely comes from a read error, as the CDR3 has no conserved phenylalanine or tryptophan at its end. The V and J genes are TRBV5-1 and TRBJ1-2; D possibly corresponds to TRBD1 (5 bases). This CDR3 has 14 amino acids. Germline loops: CDR1 SGHRS, CDR2 YFSETQ. Trimming cost V 3 bases and J 4 bases, with 13 bases left between them. Written as DNA, the CDR3 is TGCGCCAGCAGCTCCATAGGGACCTCCTATGGCTACACCCTC. Protein: CASSSIGTSYGYTL.

This clonotype was observed a handful of times. The V call is TRBV24-1, the J call TRBJ2-3; no clear D. This CDR3 has 13 residues. Germline CDR1 KGHDR, CDR2 SFDVKD. V lost 11 bases, J lost 1 base, and 12 bases lay in between. CDR3 DNA: TGTGCCATTTCAGCCCCGGGCACAGATACGCAGTATTTT. Protein sequence: CAISAPGTDTQYF.

This clonotype was observed a few times. The gene calls are TRBV4-1 and TRBJ1-2, with TRBD1 as a possible D gene (6 bases). Trimming pared 6 bases from V and 8 bases from J, leaving 19 bases between. The germline CDR1 and CDR2 sequences are MGHRA and YSYEKL. The CDR3 has 14 residues. CDR3 DNA sequence: TGCGCCAGCAGTTCCGGGCCGGGGGCCATGGGCTACACCTTC. Translated: CASSSGPGAMGYTF.

This clonotype was recorded many times. The chain couples TRBV7-2 to TRBJ1-1; D is undetermined. Germline CDR1 and CDR2: SGHTA and FQGNSA. Trimming took 6 bases from V and 4 from J, leaving 12 bases between them. The CDR3 contains 13 residues. The CDR3: CASRREVLTEAFF. CDR3 in DNA: TGTGCCAGCAGGAGAGAGGTCCTCACTGAAGCTTTCTTT.

In this sample, this clonotype turned up many times. The chain carries TRBV2 and TRBJ1-2, with TRBD1 matching over 9 bases. In germline, CDR1 is SNHLY, CDR2 FYNNEI. This CDR3 spans 14 amino acids. V lost 5 bases to trimming and J lost 3 bases; unmatched junction nucleotides: 4. CDR3 sequence reads: CASSYRGRDYGYTF. CDR3 bases: TGTGCCAGCAGTTACAGGGGGCGCGACTATGGCTACACCTTC.

This clonotype has just a few counts. This chain uses TRBV2 with TRBJ1-2; D gene ambiguous. Per the germline V gene, CDR1 is SNHLY and CDR2 is FYNNEI. Trimming removed 6 bases at V and 4 bases at J, with 18 bases between. The CDR3 spans 15 residues. CDR3 in DNA: TGTGCCAGCAGAGCCCCCGGGCCCCGGGTCTATGGCTACACCTTC. This gives the protein CASRAPGPRVYGYTF. The full variable domain, completed using reference TRBV2 and TRBJ1-2, is EPEVTQTPSHQVTQMGQEVILRCVPISNHLYFYWYRQILGQKVEFLVSFYNNEISEKSEIFDDQFSVERPDGSNFTLKIRSTKLEDSAMYFCASRAPGPRVYGYTFGSGTRLTVV.